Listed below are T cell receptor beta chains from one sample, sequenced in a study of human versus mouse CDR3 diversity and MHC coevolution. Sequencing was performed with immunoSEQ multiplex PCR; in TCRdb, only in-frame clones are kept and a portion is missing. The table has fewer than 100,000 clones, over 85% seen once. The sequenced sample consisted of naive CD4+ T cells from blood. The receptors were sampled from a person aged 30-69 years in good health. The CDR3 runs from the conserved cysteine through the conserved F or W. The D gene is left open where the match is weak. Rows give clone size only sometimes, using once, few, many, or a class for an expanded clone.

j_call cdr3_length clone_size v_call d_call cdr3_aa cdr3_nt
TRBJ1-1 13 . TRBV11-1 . CASSPQGSVLAFF TGTGCCAGCAGCCCACAGGGATCGGTCTTGGCTTTCTTT
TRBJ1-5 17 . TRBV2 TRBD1 CASSGRTGGILNQPQHF TGTGCCAGCAGTGGTAGGACAGGGGGAATACTAAATCAGCCCCAGCATTTT
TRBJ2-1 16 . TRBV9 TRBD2 CASSVGLLAGQNEQFF TGTGCCAGCAGCGTAGGGTTACTAGCGGGACAAAATGAGCAGTTCTTC
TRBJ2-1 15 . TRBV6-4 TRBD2 CASSDTGGSYNEQFF TGTGCCAGCAGTGACACGGGGGGATCCTACAATGAGCAGTTCTTC
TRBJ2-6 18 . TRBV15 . CATSRSGLTGSGANVLTF TGTGCCACCAGCAGGAGCGGACTAACCGGCTCTGGGGCCAACGTCCTGACTTTC
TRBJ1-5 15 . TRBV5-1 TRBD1 CASRTGANSNQPQHF TGCGCCAGCCGGACAGGGGCAAATAGCAATCAGCCCCAGCATTTT
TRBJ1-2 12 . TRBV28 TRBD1 CASNRGLYGYTF TGTGCCAGCAACAGGGGGCTTTATGGCTACACCTTC
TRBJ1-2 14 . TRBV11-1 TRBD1 CASSPTGGNYGYTF TGTGCCAGCAGTCCCACAGGGGGCAACTATGGCTACACCTTC
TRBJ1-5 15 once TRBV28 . CASSSPAQGSQPQHF TGTGCCAGCAGTTCCCCAGCGCAGGGAAGTCAGCCCCAGCATTTT
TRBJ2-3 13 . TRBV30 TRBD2 CACLAGVADTQYF TGTGCCTGTCTAGCGGGGGTGGCAGATACGCAGTATTTT
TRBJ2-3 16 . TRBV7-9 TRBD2 CASSVRSGRGTDTQYF TGTGCCAGCAGCGTACGTAGCGGGAGGGGCACAGATACGCAGTATTTT
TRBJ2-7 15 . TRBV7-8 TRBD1 CASSPGGTGVHEQYF TGTGCCAGCAGCCCAGGGGGGACAGGGGTACACGAGCAGTACTTC
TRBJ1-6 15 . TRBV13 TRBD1 CASSFRDRYNSPLHF TGTGCCAGCAGCTTCCGGGACAGGTATAATTCACCCCTCCACTTT
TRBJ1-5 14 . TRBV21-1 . CASSKRGLGEPQHF TGTGCCAGCAGCAAACGGGGGTTAGGCGAGCCCCAGCATTTT
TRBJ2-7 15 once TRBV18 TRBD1 CASSPRAGGFDEQYF TGTGCCAGCTCACCACGCGCAGGGGGCTTCGACGAGCAGTACTTC
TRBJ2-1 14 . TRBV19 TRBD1 CVSRGQGAPNEQFF TGTGTCAGTCGCGGACAGGGGGCACCCAATGAGCAGTTCTTC
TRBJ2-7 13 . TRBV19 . CASSIGGGYEQYF TGTGCCAGTAGTATAGGTGGCGGCTACGAGCAGTACTTC
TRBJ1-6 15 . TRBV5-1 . CASRGGGVYNSPLHF TGCGCCAGCAGAGGGGGGGGCGTCTATAATTCACCCCTCCACTTT
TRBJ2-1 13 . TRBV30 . CAWSVRGGNEQFF TGTGCCTGGAGTGTACGTGGGGGGAATGAGCAGTTCTTC
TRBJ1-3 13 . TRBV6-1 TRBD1 CASSFRDSNTIYF TGTGCCAGCAGTTTCCGGGACAGCAACACCATATATTTT
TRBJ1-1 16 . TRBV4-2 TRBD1 CASSQRTGAGDTEAFF TGTGCCAGCAGCCAACGGACAGGAGCGGGGGACACTGAAGCTTTCTTT
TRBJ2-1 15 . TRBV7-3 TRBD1 CASSRGQGVYNEQFF TGTGCCAGCAGTAGGGGACAGGGGGTTTACAATGAGCAGTTCTTC
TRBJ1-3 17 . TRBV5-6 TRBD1 CASSFIAGTGGGNTIYF TGTGCCAGCAGCTTTATTGCCGGGACAGGGGGCGGAAACACCATATATTTT
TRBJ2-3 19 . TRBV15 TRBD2 CATSRRHKGTSGGTDTQYF TGTGCCACCAGCCGCCGGCATAAGGGGACTAGCGGGGGCACAGATACGCAGTATTTT
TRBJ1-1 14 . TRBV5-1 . CASSFMSFETEAFF TGCGCCAGCAGCTTTATGTCGTTTGAGACTGAAGCTTTCTTT